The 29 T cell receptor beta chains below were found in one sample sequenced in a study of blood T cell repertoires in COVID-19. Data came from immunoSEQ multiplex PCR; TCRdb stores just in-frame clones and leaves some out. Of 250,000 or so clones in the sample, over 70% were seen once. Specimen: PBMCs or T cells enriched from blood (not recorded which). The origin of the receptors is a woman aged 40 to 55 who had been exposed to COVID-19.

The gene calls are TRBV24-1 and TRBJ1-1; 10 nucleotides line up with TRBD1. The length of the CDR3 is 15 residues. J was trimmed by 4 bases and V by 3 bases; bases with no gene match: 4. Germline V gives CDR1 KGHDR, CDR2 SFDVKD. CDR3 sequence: CATSDPGTGVTEAFF. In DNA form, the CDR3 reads TGTGCCACCAGTGATCCCGGGACAGGGGTCACTGAAGCTTTCTTT.

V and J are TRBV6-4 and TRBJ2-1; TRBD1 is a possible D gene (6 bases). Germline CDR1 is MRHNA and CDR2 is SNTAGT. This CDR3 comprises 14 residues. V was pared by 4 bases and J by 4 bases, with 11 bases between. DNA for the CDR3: TGTGCCAGCAGTGCTAGCACAGGGTACAATGAGCAGTTCTTC. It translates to CASSASTGYNEQFF.

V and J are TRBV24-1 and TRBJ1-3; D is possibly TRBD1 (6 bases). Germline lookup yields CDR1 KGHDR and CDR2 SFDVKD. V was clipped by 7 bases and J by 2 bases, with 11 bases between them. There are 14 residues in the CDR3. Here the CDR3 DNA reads TGTGCCACCAGCGGAGAGGGGGCTGGAAACACCATATATTTT. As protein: CATSGEGAGNTIYF.

The CDR3 spells CASSSSTVRGNTEAFF. The CDR3 region has the DNA TGTGCCAGCAGCTCCTCGACTGTAAGGGGGAACACTGAAGCTTTCTTT. The chain employs TRBV3-1 (or the pseudogene TRBV3-2) and TRBJ1-1; weak D call: TRBD1 (5 bases). The germline V and J ends were trimmed by 5 bases and 1 base, with 17 bases remaining between them. Germline V gene sequence: CDR1 LGHDT, CDR2 YNNKEL (reference sequence). The CDR3 has 16 residues.

The CDR3 region has the DNA TGTGCCAGCAGCTTGGGGGGGACAGGGGGCTCTGGAAACACCATATATTTT. It yields the protein CASSLGGTGGSGNTIYF. This chain joins TRBV5-4 and TRBJ1-3; 11 bases map to TRBD1. Losses at the gene ends were 0 bases for V and 0 bases for J; bases not matched to a gene: 2. From germline, CDR1 is SGHNT and CDR2 YYREEE (reference sequence). CDR3 length: 17 residues. Full variable domain (rest looked up from reference TRBV5-4 and TRBJ1-3): ETGVTQSPTHLIKTRGQQVTLRCSSQSGHNTVSWYQQALGQGPQFIFQYYREEENGRGNFPPRFSGLQFPNYSSELNVNALELDDSALYLCASSLGGTGGSGNTIYFGEGSWLTVV.

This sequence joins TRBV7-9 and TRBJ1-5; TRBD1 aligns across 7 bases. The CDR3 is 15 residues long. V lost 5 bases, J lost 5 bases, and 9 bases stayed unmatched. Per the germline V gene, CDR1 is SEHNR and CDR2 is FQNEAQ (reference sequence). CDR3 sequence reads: CASSQTGKGDQPQHF. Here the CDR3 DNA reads TGTGCCAGCAGCCAGACAGGGAAAGGGGATCAGCCCCAGCATTTT.

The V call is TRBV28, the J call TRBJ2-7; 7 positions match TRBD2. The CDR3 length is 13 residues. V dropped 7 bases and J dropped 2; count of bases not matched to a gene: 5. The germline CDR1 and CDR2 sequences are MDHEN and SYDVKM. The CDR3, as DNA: TGTGCCAGCAATGAGGGGACTACCTACGAGCAGTACTTC. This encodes CASNEGTTYEQYF.

Written as DNA, the CDR3 is TGTGCCAGCAGTTATACCTACGAGCAGTACTTC. Translation gives CASSYTYEQYF. The V call is TRBV28, the J call TRBJ2-7; D gene ambiguous. Trimming pared 4 bases from V and 2 bases from J, leaving 3 bases between. There are 11 residues in the CDR3. CDR1 is MDHEN and CDR2 is SYDVKM in the germline V gene. Full variable domain (remainder filled in from reference TRBV28 and TRBJ2-7): DVKVTQSSRYLVKRTGEKVFLECVQDMDHENMFWYRQDPGLGLRLIYFSYDVKMKEKGDIPEGYSVSREKKERFSLILESASTNQTSMYLCASSYTYEQYFGPGTRLTVT.

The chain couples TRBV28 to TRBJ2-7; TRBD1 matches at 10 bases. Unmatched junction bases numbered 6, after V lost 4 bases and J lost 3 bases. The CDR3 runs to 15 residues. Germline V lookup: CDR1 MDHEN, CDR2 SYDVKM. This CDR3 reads CASSSAGQGLYEQYF. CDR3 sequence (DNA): TGTGCCAGCAGTTCCGCGGGACAGGGGCTCTACGAGCAGTACTTC.

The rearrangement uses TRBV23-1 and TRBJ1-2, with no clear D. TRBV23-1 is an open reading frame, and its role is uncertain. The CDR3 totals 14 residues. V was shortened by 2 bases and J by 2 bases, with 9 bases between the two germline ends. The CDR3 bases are TGCGCCAGCAGTCAACTAGTACGGAACTATGGCTACACCTTC. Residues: CASSQLVRNYGYTF.

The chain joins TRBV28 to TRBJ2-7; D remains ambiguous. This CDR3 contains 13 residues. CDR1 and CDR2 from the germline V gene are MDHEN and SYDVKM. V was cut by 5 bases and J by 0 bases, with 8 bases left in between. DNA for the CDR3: TGTGCCAGCAGTCCCGGGTACTCCTACGAGCAGTACTTC. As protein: CASSPGYSYEQYF. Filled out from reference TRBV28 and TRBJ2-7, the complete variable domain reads DVKVTQSSRYLVKRTGEKVFLECVQDMDHENMFWYRQDPGLGLRLIYFSYDVKMKEKGDIPEGYSVSREKKERFSLILESASTNQTSMYLCASSPGYSYEQYFGPGTRLTVT.

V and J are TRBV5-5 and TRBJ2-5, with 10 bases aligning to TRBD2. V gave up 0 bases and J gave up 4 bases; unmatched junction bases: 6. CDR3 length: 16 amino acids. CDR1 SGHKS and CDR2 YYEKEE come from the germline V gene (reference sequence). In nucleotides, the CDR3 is TGTGCCAGCAGCTTGGCTCCAGCGGGGGGGCTAGAGACCCAGTACTTC. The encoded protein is CASSLAPAGGLETQYF. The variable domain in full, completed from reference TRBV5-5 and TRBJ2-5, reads DAGVTQSPTHLIKTRGQQVTLRCSPISGHKSVSWYQQVLGQGPQFIFQYYEKEERGRGNFPDRFSARQFPNYSSELNVNALLLGDSALYLCASSLAPAGGLETQYFGPGTRLLVL.

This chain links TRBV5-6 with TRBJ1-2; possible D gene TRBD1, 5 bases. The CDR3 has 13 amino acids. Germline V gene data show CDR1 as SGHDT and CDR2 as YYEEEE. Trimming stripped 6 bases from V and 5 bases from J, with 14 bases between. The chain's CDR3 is CASKPTGGYGYTF. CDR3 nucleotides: TGTGCCAGCAAACCAACGGGGGGTTATGGCTACACCTTC.

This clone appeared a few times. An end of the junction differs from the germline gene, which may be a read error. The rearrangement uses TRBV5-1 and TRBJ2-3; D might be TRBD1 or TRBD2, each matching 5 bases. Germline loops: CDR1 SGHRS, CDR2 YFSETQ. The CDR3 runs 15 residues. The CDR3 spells CASSLGRVRLDTQYF. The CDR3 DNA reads TGTGCCAGCAGCTTGGGGCGGGTACGCTTAGATACGCAGTATTTT. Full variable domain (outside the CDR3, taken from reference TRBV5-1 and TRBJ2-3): KAGVTQTPRYLIKTRGQQVTLSCSPISGHRSVSWYQQTPGQGLQFLFEYFSETQRNKGNFPGRFSGRQFSNSRSEMNVSTLELGDSALYLCASSLGRVRLDTQYFGPGTRLTVL.

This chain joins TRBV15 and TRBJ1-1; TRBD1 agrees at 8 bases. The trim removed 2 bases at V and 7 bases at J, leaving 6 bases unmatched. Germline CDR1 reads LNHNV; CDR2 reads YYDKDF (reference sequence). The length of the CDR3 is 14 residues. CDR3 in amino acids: CATSRPTGGNEAFF. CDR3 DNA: TGTGCCACCAGCAGACCTACAGGGGGGAATGAAGCTTTCTTT.

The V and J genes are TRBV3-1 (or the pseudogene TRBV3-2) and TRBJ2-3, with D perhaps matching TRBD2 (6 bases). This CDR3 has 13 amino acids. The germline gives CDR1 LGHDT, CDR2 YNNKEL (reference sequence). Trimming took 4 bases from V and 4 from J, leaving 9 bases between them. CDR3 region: CASSLRDSDTQYF. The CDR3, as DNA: TGTGCCAGCAGCCTCCGGGACTCAGATACGCAGTATTTT.

CDR3 DNA: TGTGCCAGCAGTTTACTCAGTAATTCACCCCTCCACTTT. Residues: CASSLLSNSPLHF. The J gene is TRBJ1-6, the V gene TRBV27; no definite D call. Germline CDR1 and CDR2: MNHEY and SMNVEV (reference sequence). V was shortened by 2 bases and J by 6 bases, with 5 bases between the two germline ends. CDR3 length equals 13 residues.

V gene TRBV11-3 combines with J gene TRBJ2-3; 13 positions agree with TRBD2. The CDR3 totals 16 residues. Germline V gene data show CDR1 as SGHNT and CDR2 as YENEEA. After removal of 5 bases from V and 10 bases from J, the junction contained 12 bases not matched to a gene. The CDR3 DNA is TGTGCCAGCAGCCCCGGGACTAGCGGGGCCGACGAGGCGCAGTATTTT. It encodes CASSPGTSGADEAQYF.

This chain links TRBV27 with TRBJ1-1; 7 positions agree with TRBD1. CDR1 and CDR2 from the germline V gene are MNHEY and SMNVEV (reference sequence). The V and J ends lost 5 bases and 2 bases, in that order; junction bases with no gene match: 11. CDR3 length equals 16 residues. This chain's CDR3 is CASSPQTGQRNTEAFF. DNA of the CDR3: TGTGCCAGCAGTCCCCAGACAGGGCAAAGAAACACTGAAGCTTTCTTT.

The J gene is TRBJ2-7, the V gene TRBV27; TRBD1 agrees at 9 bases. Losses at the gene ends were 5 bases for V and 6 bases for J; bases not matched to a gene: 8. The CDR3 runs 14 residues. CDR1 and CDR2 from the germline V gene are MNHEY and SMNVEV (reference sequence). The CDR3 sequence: CASSLRDRASEQYV. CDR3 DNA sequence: TGTGCCAGCAGTCTTAGGGACAGGGCAAGCGAGCAGTACGTC.

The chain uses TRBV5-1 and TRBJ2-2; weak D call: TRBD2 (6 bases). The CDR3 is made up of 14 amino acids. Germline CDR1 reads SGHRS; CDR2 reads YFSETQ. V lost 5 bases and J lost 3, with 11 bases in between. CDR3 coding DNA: TGCGCCAGCAGGCCGTCGGGGGACACCGGGGAGCTGTTTTTT. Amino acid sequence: CASRPSGDTGELFF.

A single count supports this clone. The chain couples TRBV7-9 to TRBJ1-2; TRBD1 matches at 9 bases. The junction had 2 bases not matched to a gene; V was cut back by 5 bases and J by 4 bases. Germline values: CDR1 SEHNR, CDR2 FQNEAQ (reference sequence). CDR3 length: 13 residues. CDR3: CASSPTGGYGYTF. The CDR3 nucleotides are TGTGCCAGCAGCCCGACAGGGGGCTATGGCTACACCTTC.

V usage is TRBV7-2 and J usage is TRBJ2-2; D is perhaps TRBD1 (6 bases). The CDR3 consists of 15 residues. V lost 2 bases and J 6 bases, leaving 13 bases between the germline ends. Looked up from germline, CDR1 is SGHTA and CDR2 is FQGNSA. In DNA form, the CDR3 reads TGTGCCAGCAGCTTACAGGGGTATAACTCCGGGGAGCTGTTTTTT. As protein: CASSLQGYNSGELFF. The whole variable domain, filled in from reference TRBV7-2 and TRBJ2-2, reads GAGVSQSPSNKVTEKGKDVELRCDPISGHTALYWYRQSLGQGLEFLIYFQGNSAPDKSGLPSDRFSAERTGGSVSTLTIQRTQQEDSAVYLCASSLQGYNSGELFFGEGSRLTVL.

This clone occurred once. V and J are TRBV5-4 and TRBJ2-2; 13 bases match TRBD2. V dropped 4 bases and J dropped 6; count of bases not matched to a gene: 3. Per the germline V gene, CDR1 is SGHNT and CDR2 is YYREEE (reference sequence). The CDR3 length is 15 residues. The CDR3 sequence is CASSPGLAGAGELFF. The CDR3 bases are TGTGCCAGCAGCCCCGGACTAGCGGGAGCCGGGGAGCTGTTTTTT.

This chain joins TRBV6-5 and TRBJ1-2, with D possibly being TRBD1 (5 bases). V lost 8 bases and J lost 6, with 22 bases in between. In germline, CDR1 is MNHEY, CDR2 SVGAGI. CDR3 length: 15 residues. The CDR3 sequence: CASGVGGSVVNGYTF. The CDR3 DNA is TGTGCCAGCGGAGTGGGGGGGTCGGTGGTCAATGGCTACACCTTC.

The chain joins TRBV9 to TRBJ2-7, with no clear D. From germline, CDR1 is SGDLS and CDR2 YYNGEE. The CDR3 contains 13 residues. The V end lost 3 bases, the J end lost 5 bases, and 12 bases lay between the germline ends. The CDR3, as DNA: TGTGCCAGCAGCGCACATTGGGCTGACGAGCAGTACTTC. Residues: CASSAHWADEQYF.

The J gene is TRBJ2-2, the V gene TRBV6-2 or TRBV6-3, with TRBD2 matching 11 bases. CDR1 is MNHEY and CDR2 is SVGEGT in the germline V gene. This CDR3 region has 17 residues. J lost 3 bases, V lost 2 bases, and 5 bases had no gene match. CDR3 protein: CASSYGRGLADTGELFF. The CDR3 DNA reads TGTGCCAGCAGTTACGGACGGGGACTAGCGGACACCGGGGAGCTGTTTTTT.

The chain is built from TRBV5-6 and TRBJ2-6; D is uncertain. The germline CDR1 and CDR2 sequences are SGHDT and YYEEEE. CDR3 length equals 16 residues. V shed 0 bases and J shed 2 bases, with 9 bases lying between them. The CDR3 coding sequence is TGTGCCAGCAGCTTGGGGTCCCGAGCTGGGGCCAACGTCCTGACTTTC. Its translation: CASSLGSRAGANVLTF. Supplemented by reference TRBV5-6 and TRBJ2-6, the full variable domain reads DAGVTQSPTHLIKTRGQQVTLRCSPKSGHDTVSWYQQALGQGPQFIFQYYEEEERQRGNFPDRFSGHQFPNYSSELNVNALLLGDSALYLCASSLGSRAGANVLTFGAGSRLTVL.

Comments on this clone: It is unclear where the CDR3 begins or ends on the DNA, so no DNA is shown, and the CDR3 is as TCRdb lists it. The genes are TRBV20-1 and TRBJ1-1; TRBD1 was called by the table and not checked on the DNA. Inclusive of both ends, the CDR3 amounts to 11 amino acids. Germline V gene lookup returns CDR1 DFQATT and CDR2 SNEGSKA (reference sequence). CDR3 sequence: CSAIFGTGTAF.